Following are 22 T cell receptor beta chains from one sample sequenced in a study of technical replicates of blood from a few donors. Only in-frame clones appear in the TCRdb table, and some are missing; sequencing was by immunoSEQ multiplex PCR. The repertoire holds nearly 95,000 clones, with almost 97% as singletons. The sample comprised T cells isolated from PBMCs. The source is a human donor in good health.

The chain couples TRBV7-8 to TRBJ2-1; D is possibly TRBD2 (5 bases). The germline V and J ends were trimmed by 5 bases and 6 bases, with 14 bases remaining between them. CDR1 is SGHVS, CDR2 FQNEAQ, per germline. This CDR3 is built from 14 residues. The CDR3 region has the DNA TGTGCCAGCAGCCCCCGCCTAGCTACCAATGAGCAGTTCTTC. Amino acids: CASSPRLATNEQFF.

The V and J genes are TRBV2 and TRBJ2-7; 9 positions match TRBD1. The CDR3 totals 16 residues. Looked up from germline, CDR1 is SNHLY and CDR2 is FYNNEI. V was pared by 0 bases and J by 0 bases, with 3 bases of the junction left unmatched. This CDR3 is CASSEAGTGSSYEQYF. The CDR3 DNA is TGTGCCAGCAGTGAAGCGGGGACAGGGAGCTCCTACGAGCAGTACTTC.

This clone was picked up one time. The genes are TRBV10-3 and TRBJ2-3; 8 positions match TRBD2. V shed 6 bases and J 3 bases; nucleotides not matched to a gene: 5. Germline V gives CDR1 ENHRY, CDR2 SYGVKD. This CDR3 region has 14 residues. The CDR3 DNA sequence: TGTGCCATCAGCGAAACGGGGGGGACAGATACGCAGTATTTT. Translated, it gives CAISETGGTDTQYF.

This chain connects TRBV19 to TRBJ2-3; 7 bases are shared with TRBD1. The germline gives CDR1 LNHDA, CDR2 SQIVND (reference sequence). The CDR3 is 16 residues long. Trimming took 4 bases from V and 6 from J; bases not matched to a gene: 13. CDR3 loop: CASSTDREGGRDTQYF. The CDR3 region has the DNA TGTGCCAGTAGTACCGACAGGGAAGGGGGTCGGGATACGCAGTATTTT.

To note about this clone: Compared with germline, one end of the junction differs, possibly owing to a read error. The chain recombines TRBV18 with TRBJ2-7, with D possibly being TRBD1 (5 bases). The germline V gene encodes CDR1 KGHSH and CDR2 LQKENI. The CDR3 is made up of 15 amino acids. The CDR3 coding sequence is TGTGCCAGCTCACCGACTTATAGGACATCCTCCGAGCAGTACTTC. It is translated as CASSPTYRTSSEQYF.

CDR3: CASSPNAYSNQPQHF. CDR3 in DNA: TGTGCCAGCAGCCCAAACGCCTATAGCAATCAGCCCCAGCATTTT. The genes are TRBV7-2 and TRBJ1-5; D not certain. The CDR3 covers 15 residues. The V and J ends lost 5 bases and 0 bases respectively, with 11 bases between them. CDR1 SGHTA and CDR2 FQGNSA come from the germline V gene.

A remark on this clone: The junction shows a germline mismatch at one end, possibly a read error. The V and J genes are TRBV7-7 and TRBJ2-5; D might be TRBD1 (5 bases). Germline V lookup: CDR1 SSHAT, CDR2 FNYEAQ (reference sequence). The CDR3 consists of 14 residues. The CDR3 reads CASSQDSSQETQYF. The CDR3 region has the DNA TGTGCTAGCAGCCAAGACAGTTCTCAAGAGACCCAGTACTTC.

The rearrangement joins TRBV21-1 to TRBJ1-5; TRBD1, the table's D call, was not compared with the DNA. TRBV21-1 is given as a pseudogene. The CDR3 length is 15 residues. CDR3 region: CASSRRDRGNQPQHF. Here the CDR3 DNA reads TGTGCCAGCAGCAGAAGGGACAGGGGCAATCAGCCCCAGCATTTT.

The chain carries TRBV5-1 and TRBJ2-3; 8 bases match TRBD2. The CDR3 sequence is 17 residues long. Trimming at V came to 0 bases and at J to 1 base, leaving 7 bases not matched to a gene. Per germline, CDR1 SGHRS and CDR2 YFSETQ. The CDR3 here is CASSLVKSTSGTDTQYF. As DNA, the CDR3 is TGCGCCAGCAGCTTGGTAAAGTCGACTAGCGGCACAGATACGCAGTATTTT.

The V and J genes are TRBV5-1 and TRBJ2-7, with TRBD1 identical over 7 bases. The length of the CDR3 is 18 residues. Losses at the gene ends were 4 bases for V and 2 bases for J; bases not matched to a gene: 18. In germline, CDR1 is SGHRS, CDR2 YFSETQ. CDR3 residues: CASSLGQAYVFLTYEQYF. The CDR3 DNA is TGCGCCAGCAGCCTAGGACAGGCATACGTCTTCCTAACCTACGAGCAGTACTTC.

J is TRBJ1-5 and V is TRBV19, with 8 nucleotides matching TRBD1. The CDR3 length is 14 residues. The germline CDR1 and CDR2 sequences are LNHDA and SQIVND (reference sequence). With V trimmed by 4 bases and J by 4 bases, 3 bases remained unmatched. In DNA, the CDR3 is TGTGCCAGTAGTAGCAGGGGGCGAAATCAGCCCCAGCATTTT. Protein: CASSSRGRNQPQHF.

This chain's CDR3 is CASSVQGFSNQPQHF. CDR3 in DNA: TGTGCCAGCAGCGTTCAGGGTTTTAGCAATCAGCCCCAGCATTTT. This chain uses TRBV9 with TRBJ1-5; D possibly corresponds to TRBD1 (5 bases). Looked up from germline, CDR1 is SGDLS and CDR2 is YYNGEE. Trimming removed 2 bases from V and 0 bases from J, with 9 bases in between. The CDR3 spans 15 residues.

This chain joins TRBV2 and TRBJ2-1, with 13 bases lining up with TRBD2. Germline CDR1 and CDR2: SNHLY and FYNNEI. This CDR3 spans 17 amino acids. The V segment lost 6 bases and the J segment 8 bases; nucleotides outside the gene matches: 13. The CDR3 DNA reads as TGTGCCAGCAGGGAAACCGGGACTAGCGGGACCCGTGATGAGCAGTTCTTC. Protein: CASRETGTSGTRDEQFF.

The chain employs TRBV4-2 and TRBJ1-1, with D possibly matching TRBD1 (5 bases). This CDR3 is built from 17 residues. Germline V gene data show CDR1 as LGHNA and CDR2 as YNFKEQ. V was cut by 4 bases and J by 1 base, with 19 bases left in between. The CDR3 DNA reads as TGTGCCAGCAGCCTCCTCACCGCGGGGGACGCGAACACTGAAGCTTTCTTT. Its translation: CASSLLTAGDANTEAFF.

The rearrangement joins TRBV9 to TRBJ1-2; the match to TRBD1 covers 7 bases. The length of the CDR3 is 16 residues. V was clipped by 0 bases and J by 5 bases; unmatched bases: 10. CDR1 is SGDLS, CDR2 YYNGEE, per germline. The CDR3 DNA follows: TGTGCCAGCAGCGTAGACCTACAGGGGTTCGGTTATGGCTACACCTTC. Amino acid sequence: CASSVDLQGFGYGYTF.

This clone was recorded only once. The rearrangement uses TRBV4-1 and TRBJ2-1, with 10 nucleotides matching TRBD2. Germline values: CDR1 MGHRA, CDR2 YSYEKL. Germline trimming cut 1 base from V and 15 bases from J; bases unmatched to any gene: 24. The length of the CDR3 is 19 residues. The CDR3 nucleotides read TGCGCCAGCAGCCAAGTTAGCTCGCGGCTAGCGGGAGATAGGGAACTATTGTTCTTC. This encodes CASSQVSSRLAGDRELLFF.

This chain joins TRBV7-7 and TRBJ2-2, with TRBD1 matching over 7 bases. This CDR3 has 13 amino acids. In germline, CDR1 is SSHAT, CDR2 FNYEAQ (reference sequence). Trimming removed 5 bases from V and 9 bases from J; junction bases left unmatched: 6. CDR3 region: CASSPGTDRELFF. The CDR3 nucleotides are TGTGCCAGCAGCCCCGGGACAGACAGGGAGCTGTTTTTT.

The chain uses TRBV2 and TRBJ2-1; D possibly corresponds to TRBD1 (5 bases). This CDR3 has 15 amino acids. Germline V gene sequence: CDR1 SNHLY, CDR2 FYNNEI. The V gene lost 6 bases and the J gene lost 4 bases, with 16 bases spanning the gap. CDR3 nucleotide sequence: TGTGCCAGCAGGGTCCTTGCAGGGTGGTACAATGAGCAGTTCTTC. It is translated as CASRVLAGWYNEQFF.

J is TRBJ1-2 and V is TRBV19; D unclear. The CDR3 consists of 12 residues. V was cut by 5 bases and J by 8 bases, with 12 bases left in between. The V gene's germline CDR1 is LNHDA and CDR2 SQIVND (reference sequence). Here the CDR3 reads CASSLIAGGYTF. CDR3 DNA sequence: TGTGCCAGTAGTCTAATAGCGGGCGGCTACACCTTC.

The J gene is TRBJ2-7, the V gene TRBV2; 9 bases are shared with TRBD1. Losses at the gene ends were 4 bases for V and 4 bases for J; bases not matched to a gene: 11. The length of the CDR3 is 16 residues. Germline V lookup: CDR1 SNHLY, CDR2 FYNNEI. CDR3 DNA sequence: TGTGCCAGCAGTGGGGTCCCCGGGACAGGGCCTTACGAGCAGTACTTC. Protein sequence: CASSGVPGTGPYEQYF.

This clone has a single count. DNA of the CDR3: TGCGCCAGCAGCCTCGTAGGACAGCCCTACGAGCAGTACTTC. Amino acids: CASSLVGQPYEQYF. The chain links TRBV4-1 to TRBJ2-7; D might be TRBD1 (6 bases). The germline V gene has CDR1 MGHRA and CDR2 YSYEKL. This CDR3 is built from 14 residues. V lost 4 bases, J lost 2 bases, and 12 bases lay in between.

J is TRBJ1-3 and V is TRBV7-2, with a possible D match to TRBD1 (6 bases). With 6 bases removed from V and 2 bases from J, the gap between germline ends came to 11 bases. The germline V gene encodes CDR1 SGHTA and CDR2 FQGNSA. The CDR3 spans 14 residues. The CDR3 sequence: CASSNTGTGNTIYF. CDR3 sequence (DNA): TGTGCCAGCAGTAATACAGGGACTGGAAACACCATATATTTT.